The 10 T cell receptor beta chains presented below share a single source sample, sequenced in a study of identical twins. TCRdb reprocessed the 5' RACE reads via MiXCR and lists one record per CDR3 protein. Altogether around 650,000 distinct CDR3 sequences are present, 7% to 7.5% being singletons, with the ten largest covering about 1.5%. These data are also associated with another study on yellow fever vaccine responses in identical twins.

The specimen was PBMCs. The receptors stem from a woman between 18 and 30 years old in good health.

This clonotype was seen more than once but under ten times. The chain joins TRBV20-1 to TRBJ2-7; 13 nucleotides align to TRBD2. Germline V gene sequence: CDR1 DFQATT, CDR2 SNEGSKA (reference sequence). J lost 3 bases, V lost 3 bases, and 2 bases had no gene match. CDR3 length equals 14 residues. The CDR3 spells CSARGTSGIYEQYF. The CDR3 DNA is TGCAGTGCTAGGGGGACTAGCGGGATCTACGAGCAGTACTTC.

This clonotype was seen at least ten times. The chain couples TRBV29-1 to TRBJ2-1, with D unresolved. CDR3 length equals 16 residues. The germline V and J ends were trimmed by 0 bases and 0 bases, with 12 bases remaining between them. Germline V CDR1 and CDR2: SQVTM, ANQGSEA. The CDR3 sequence is CSVEEAVLSSYNEQFF. CDR3 sequence (DNA): TGCAGCGTTGAAGAGGCTGTCCTAAGCTCCTACAATGAGCAGTTCTTC.

The table lists this clonotype with a few counts. The V gene is TRBV5-1, the J gene TRBJ2-2; 11 bases map to TRBD1. The germline gives CDR1 SGHRS, CDR2 YFSETQ. This CDR3 spans 15 amino acids. V lost 0 bases and J lost 10; bases outside the gene matches: 5. This CDR3 reads CASSLGDRGVLELFF. CDR3 coding DNA: TGCGCCAGCAGCTTGGGGGACAGGGGGGTTCTGGAGCTGTTTTTT.

This clonotype was found many times. The V call is TRBV24-1, the J call TRBJ2-1; 15 bases are shared with TRBD2. The CDR3 consists of 15 residues. CDR1 and CDR2 (germline): KGHDR, SFDVKD. V was clipped by 3 bases and J by 10 bases; unmatched bases: 3. CDR3: CATSDPGLAGGEQFF. CDR3 in DNA: TGTGCCACCAGTGATCCCGGACTAGCGGGAGGGGAGCAGTTCTTC.

The chain is built from TRBV5-1 and TRBJ2-7; no reliable D call. CDR3 length: 16 amino acids. In germline, CDR1 is SGHRS, CDR2 YFSETQ. Deletions cut 5 bases from V and 0 bases from J, with 18 bases between. The CDR3: CASRRTRHLRSYEQYV. The DNA for the CDR3 is TGCGCCAGCAGACGAACCAGACATCTCCGCTCCTACGAGCAGTACGTC.

The V and J genes are TRBV12-3 or TRBV12-4 and TRBJ2-2; D assignment may be TRBD1 or TRBD2 (5 bases each). V lost 5 bases, J lost 10 bases, and 23 bases lay in between. The CDR3 has 16 residues. The CDR3 loop reads CASSPGGWGSVLELFF. The CDR3 nucleotides read TGTGCCAGCAGTCCTGGCGGGTGGGGGTCCGTCCTGGAGCTGTTTTTT.

This clonotype has a count of ten or more. J is TRBJ1-1 and V is TRBV10-1, with D possibly being TRBD1 (5 bases). V shed 5 bases and J shed 0 bases, with 16 bases lying between them. Germline V gives CDR1 WNHNN, CDR2 SYGVQD (reference sequence). This CDR3 contains 16 residues. CDR3 in DNA: TGCGCCAGCAGTCCTAACCCCGGGACTCTGAACACTGAAGCTTTCTTT. Protein sequence: CASSPNPGTLNTEAFF.

This clonotype was counted a few times. This may stem from a read error, because a much larger clone lies one nucleotide away. The J gene is TRBJ2-5, the V gene TRBV20-1; 7 bases are a match to TRBD2. Looked up from germline, CDR1 is DFQATT and CDR2 is SNEGSKA (reference sequence). The CDR3 totals 16 residues. In DNA, the CDR3 is TGCTGTGCTAAGAAAGTTGCGGGAGATGAGACGGAGACCCAGTACTTC. Amino acids: CCAKKVAGDETETQYF.

This clonotype was recorded many times. This chain connects TRBV11-2 to TRBJ2-1; TRBD1 might be the D (5 bases). V lost 4 bases to trimming and J lost 10 bases, with 5 bases between them. The CDR3 extends over 10 amino acids. Germline V gives CDR1 SGHAT, CDR2 FQNNGV. The CDR3 here is CASSSGEQFF. The CDR3 region has the DNA TGTGCCAGCAGCTCAGGGGAGCAGTTCTTC.

This clonotype was seen repeatedly, ten times or more. This rearrangement joins TRBV20-1 to TRBJ2-5; D unclear. Trimming took 5 bases from V and 5 from J, leaving 9 bases between them. CDR3 length: 11 amino acids. The germline gives CDR1 DFQATT, CDR2 SNEGSKA (reference sequence). CDR3 sequence: CSARVEETQYF. The CDR3 coding sequence is TGCAGTGCTCGTGTTGAGGAGACCCAGTACTTC.